Included here is one T cell receptor beta chain sequence, with context. Antigen: not known. V was clipped by 0 bases and J by 4 bases; unmatched bases: 4. Germline V gives CDR1 SGHRS, CDR2 YFSETQ. The CDR3 loop spans 15 amino acids. Libraries were made from TCR beta cDNA, and they carried unique molecular identifiers. TCRdb reanalysed the PCR reads using MiXCR and keeps one entry per CDR3 protein. Of roughly 570,000 distinct CDR3 sequences listed, around 36% are singletons. This sample stems from a study of post-analysis software for immune sequencing data. In the study overall: Relapsing-remitting, secondary progressive and progressive-relapsing forms made up the multiple sclerosis disease courses.

Study-level points and caveats: Compared against controls, patients with multiple sclerosis displayed significantly lower normalized Chao1 diversity. TRBV5-6, TRBV5-1 and TRBV20-1 belonged to a set of about 5 TRBV segments that were more frequent in patients than controls.

The chain joins TRBV5-1 to TRBJ2-3; the match to TRBD1 covers 8 bases. Sequenced input: blood. The source is a girl aged 2-17 years with multiple sclerosis. The CDR3 DNA follows: TGCGCCAGCAGCTTGGACAGGGGGTGGGCAGATACGCAGTATTTT. It codes for CASSLDRGWADTQYF. The complete variable domain, with remaining parts taken from reference TRBV5-1 and TRBJ2-3, reads KAGVTQTPRYLIKTRGQQVTLSCSPISGHRSVSWYQQTPGQGLQFLFEYFSETQRNKGNFPGRFSGRQFSNSRSEMNVSTLELGDSALYLCASSLDRGWADTQYFGPGTRLTVL.